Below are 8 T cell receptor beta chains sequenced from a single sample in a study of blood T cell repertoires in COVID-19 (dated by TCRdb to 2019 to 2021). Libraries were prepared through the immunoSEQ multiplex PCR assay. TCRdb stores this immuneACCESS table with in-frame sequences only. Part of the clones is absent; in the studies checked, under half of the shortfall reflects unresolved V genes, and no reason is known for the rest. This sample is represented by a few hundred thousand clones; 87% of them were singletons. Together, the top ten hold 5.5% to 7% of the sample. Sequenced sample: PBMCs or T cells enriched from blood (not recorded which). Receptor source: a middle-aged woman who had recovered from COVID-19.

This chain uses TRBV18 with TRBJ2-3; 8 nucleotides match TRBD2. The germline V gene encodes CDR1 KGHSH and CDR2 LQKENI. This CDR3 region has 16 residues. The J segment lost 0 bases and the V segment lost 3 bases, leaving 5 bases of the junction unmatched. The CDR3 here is CASSPSASGSTDTQYF. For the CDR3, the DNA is TGTGCCAGCTCACCGTCGGCTAGCGGGAGCACAGATACGCAGTATTTT.

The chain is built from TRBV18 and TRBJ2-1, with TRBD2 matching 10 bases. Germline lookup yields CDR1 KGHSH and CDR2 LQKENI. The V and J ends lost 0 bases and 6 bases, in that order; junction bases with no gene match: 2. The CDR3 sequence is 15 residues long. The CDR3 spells CASSPPASGSNEQFF. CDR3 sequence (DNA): TGTGCCAGCTCACCACCGGCTAGCGGGAGCAATGAGCAGTTCTTC.

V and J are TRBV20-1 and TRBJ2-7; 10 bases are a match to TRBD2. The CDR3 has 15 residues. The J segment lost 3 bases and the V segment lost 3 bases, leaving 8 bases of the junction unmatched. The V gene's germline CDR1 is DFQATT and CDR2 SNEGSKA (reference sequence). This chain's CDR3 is CSASLFLAGVYEQYF. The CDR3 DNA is TGCAGTGCTAGTCTTTTCCTAGCGGGAGTCTACGAGCAGTACTTC.

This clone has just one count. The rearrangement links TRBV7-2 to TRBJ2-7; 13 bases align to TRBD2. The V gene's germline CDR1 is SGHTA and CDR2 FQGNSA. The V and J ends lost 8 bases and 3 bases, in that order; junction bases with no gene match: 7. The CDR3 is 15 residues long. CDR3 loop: CASRKGLAGDYEQYF. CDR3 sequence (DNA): TGTGCCAGCCGCAAAGGACTAGCGGGAGACTACGAGCAGTACTTC.

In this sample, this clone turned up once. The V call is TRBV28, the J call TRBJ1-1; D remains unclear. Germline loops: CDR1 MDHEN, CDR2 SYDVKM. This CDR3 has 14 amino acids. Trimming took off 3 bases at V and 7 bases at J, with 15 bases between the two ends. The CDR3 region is CASSLPARSNEAFF. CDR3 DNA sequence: TGTGCCAGCAGTTTGCCGGCCAGGTCCAATGAAGCTTTCTTT.

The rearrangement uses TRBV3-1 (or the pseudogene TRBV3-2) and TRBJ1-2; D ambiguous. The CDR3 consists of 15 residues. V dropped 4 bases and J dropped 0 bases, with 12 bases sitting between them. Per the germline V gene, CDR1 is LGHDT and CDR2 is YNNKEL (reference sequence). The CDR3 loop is CASSLSGGSNYGYTF. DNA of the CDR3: TGTGCCAGCAGCCTCTCCGGTGGTTCTAACTATGGCTACACCTTC.

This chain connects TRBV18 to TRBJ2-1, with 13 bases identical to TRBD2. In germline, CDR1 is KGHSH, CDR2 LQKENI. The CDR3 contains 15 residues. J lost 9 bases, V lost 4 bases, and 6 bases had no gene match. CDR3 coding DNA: TGTGCCAGCTCACTAGGACTAGCGGGAGACGGTGAGCAGTTCTTC. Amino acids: CASSLGLAGDGEQFF.

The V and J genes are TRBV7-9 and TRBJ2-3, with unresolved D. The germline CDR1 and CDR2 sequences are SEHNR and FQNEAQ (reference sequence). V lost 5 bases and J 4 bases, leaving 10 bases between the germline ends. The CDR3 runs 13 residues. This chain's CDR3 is CASSPPEADTQYF. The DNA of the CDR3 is TGTGCCAGCAGCCCACCAGAGGCAGATACGCAGTATTTT. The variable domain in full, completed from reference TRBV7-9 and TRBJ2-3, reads DTGVSQNPRHKITKRGQNVTFRCDPISEHNRLYWYRQTLGQGPEFLTYFQNEAQLEKSRLLSDRFSAERPKGSFSTLEIQRTEQGDSAMYLCASSPPEADTQYFGPGTRLTVL.